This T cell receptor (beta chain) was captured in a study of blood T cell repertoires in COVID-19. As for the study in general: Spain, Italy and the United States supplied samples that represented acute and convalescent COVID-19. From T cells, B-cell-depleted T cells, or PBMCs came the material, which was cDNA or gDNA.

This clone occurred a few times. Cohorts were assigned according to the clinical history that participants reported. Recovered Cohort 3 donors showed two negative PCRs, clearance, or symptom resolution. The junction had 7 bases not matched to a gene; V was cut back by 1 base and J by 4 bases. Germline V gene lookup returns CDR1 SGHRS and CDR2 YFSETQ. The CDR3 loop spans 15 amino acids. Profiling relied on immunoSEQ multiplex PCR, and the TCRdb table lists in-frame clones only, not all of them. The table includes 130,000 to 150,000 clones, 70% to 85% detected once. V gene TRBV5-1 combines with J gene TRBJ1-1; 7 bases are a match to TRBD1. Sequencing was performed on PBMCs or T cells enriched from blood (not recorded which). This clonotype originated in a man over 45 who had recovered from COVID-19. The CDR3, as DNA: TGCGCCAGCAGCTTGACAGGGGATTTGGGCACTGAAGCTTTCTTT. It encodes CASSLTGDLGTEAFF.